This TCR beta chain stems from a study of cytomegalovirus exposure and HLA in healthy donors. General study points: The number of N-insertions in an Asian-associated ancestry cluster was reportedly below the roughly 700-donor mean in a later analysis. In an earlier analysis, productive rearrangement rates for most beta V segments clustered near 87% or 30%. Specific recognition of CMV antigens was confirmed in vitro for a few chains (all CMV-associated). Serostatus for CMV was the only available immune exposure information.

The germline V gene encodes CDR1 SEHNR and CDR2 FQNEAQ (reference sequence). The length of the CDR3 is 15 residues. Trimming at V came to 2 bases and at J to 8 bases, leaving 10 bases not matched to a gene. 60 Vbeta and 13 Jbeta primers were used in PCR. Data came from immunoSEQ multiplex PCR; TCRdb stores just in-frame clones and leaves some out. The sample contains approximately 220,000 clones, under 80% of which appear only once. As for this clone: Its antigen is as yet unknown.

This chain connects TRBV7-9 to TRBJ2-3, with 7 positions matching TRBD1. The specimen was PBMCs. The clonotype originates from a girl aged 2 to 10 in good health and CMV-seronegative. The CDR3 loop is CASSLTWGTEVTQYF. CDR3 DNA: TGTGCCAGCAGCTTAACGTGGGGGACAGAAGTTACGCAGTATTTT.